What follows is one T cell receptor (beta chain) and its context. This sample was included in a study of OX40 agonist ivuxolimab in advanced cancers. Assay: immunoSEQ multiplex PCR; the TCRdb copy retains only in-frame clones and omits some. Seen here are some 53,000 clones, roughly 94% observed once, and the top ten hold roughly 12%. Autoimmune disease history or systemic immunosuppression led to patient exclusion. Per germline, CDR1 MDHEN and CDR2 SYDVKM. The CDR3 has 14 residues. Trimming left V 7 bases short and J 0 bases short, with 13 bases between. This rearrangement joins TRBV28 to TRBJ2-7, with D possibly TRBD1 on 5 matching bases. The TCR was taken from an adult with an advanced solid tumor such as melanoma, head and neck, liver or kidney cancer. This specimen consisted of CD4+ or CD8+ T cells sorted from blood, obtained in a trial of the OX40 agonist ivuxolimab. This CDR3 reads CASTLFGASYEQYF. In DNA form, the CDR3 reads TGTGCCAGCACCCTCTTTGGGGCCTCCTACGAGCAGTACTTC.